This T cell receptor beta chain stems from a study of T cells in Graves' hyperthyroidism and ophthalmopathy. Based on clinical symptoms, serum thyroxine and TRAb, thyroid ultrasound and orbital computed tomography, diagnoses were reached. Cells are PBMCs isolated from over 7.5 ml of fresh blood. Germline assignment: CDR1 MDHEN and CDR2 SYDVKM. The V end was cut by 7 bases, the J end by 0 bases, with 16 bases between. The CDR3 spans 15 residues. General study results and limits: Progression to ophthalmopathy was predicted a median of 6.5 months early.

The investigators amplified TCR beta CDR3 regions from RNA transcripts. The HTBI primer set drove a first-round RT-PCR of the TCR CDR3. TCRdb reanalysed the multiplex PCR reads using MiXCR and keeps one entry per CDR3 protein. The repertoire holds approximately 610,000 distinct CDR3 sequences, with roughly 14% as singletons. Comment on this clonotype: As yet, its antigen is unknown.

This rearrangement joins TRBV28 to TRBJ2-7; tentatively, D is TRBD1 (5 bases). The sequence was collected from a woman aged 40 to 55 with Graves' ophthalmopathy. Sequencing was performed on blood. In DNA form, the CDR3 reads TGTGCCAGCAAGAGGCAGGGATCCAGCTCCTACGAGCAGTACTTC. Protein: CASKRQGSSSYEQYF.